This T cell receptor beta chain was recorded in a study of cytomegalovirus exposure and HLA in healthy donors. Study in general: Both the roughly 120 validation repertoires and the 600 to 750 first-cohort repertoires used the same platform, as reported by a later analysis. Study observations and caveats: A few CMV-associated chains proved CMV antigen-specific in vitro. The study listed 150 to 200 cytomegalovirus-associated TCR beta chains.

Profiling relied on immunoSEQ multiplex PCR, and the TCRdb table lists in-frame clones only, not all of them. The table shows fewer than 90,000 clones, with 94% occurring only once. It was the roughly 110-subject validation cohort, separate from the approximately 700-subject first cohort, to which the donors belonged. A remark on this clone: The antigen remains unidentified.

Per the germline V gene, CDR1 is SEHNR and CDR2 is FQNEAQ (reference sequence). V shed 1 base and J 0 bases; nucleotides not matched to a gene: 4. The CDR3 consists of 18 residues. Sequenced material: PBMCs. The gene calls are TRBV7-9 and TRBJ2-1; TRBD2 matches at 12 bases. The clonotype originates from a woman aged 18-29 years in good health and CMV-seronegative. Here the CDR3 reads CASSLGLAGESSYNEQFF. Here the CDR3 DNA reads TGTGCCAGCAGCTTAGGACTAGCGGGAGAGAGCTCCTACAATGAGCAGTTCTTC.